These T cell receptor beta chains were read from a single sample in a study of blood T cell repertoires in COVID-19. The assay was immunoSEQ multiplex PCR, and TCRdb's table has in-frame clones only and misses some. The sample includes about 200,000 clones, approximately 90% seen only once; the top ten take 6%. Sequencing was done on a sample of peripheral blood. The receptors were sampled from a man aged 40-50 years with active or convalescent COVID-19. Each CDR3 is given without its conserved first and last residue.

CDR3 protein: ASSLERGVGIATYGYT; J gene: TRBJ1-2; V gene: TRBV5-6
CDR3 protein: ASSLTSKGAEAF; J gene: TRBJ1-1; V gene: TRBV28
CDR3 protein: ASSPRQGAYEQY; J gene: TRBJ2-7; V gene: TRBV14
CDR3 protein: ASSLVRGGGQPGNTIY; J gene: TRBJ1-3; V gene: TRBV7-2
CDR3 protein: ASRLAGNSYNEQF; J gene: TRBJ2-1; V gene: TRBV19
CDR3 protein: ASSYSWSQPQH; J gene: TRBJ1-5; V gene: TRBV6-5
CDR3 protein: ASRRDRGSYEQY; J gene: TRBJ2-7; V gene: TRBV6-5
CDR3 protein: ASSEGQGNEQF; J gene: TRBJ2-1; V gene: TRBV11-2
CDR3 protein: ASSRGGGRVGDTQY; J gene: TRBJ2-3; V gene: TRBV9
CDR3 protein: ASRLAAGGYT; J gene: TRBJ1-2; V gene: TRBV28
CDR3 protein: ASSSDPGYNEQF; J gene: TRBJ2-1; V gene: TRBV5-1
CDR3 protein: ASSLLSYGYT; J gene: TRBJ1-2; V gene: TRBV28
CDR3 protein: ASSLGQVNTEAF; J gene: TRBJ1-1; V gene: TRBV5-8
CDR3 protein: ASSLSSGAYTDTQY; J gene: TRBJ2-3; V gene: TRBV28
CDR3 protein: ASSQRQGGQPQH; J gene: TRBJ1-5; V gene: TRBV3-1/TRBV3-2
CDR3 protein: ATNPNSQGSNTGELF; J gene: TRBJ2-2; V gene: TRBV19
CDR3 protein: ASSSSEFFNTEAF; J gene: TRBJ1-1; V gene: TRBV5-1
CDR3 protein: ATSGDSLHEQY; J gene: TRBJ2-7; V gene: TRBV15
CDR3 protein: ASRDSASEAF; J gene: TRBJ1-1; V gene: TRBV28
CDR3 protein: AWSMGQRAYNEQF; J gene: TRBJ2-1; V gene: TRBV30
CDR3 protein: ASSLLGQGGNQPQH; J gene: TRBJ1-5; V gene: TRBV7-2
CDR3 protein: ASRRGAGELF; J gene: TRBJ2-2; V gene: TRBV28
CDR3 protein: ASGTSSYNEQF; J gene: TRBJ2-1; V gene: TRBV28
CDR3 protein: ASSLGARGVSPLH; J gene: TRBJ1-6; V gene: TRBV7-9
CDR3 protein: ASSGNPSGSSTDTQY; J gene: TRBJ2-3; V gene: TRBV5-5
CDR3 protein: ASRLGLAGGINEQF; J gene: TRBJ2-1; V gene: TRBV5-1
CDR3 protein: ASRGGNEQY; J gene: TRBJ2-7; V gene: TRBV5-1
CDR3 protein: ASSSPPRYHQETQY; J gene: TRBJ2-5; V gene: TRBV6-2/TRBV6-3
CDR3 protein: ASSESGLAEETQY; J gene: TRBJ2-5; V gene: TRBV25-1
CDR3 protein: ASSWAGTQINYGYT; J gene: TRBJ1-2; V gene: TRBV6-2/TRBV6-3
CDR3 protein: ASSLLGTGHTEAF; J gene: TRBJ1-1; V gene: TRBV7-2
CDR3 protein: ASSLVQGRSNEQF; J gene: TRBJ2-1; V gene: TRBV5-1
CDR3 protein: ASSPPDGGVQPQH; J gene: TRBJ1-5; V gene: TRBV6-2/TRBV6-3
CDR3 protein: ASSIGLAGVGTDTQY; J gene: TRBJ2-3; V gene: TRBV5-1
CDR3 protein: SVKGQGPGELF; J gene: TRBJ2-2; V gene: TRBV29-1
CDR3 protein: ASIQGTRSVEAF; J gene: TRBJ1-1; V gene: TRBV5-5
CDR3 protein: ASSAIFTDTGELF; J gene: TRBJ2-2; V gene: TRBV6-5
CDR3 protein: ASSEASGSYGYT; J gene: TRBJ1-2; V gene: TRBV6-1
CDR3 protein: ASSLRSTNEKLF; J gene: TRBJ1-4; V gene: TRBV7-8
CDR3 protein: ASSQDREFYEQY; J gene: TRBJ2-7; V gene: TRBV3-1/TRBV3-2
CDR3 protein: ASSRQDNQPQH; J gene: TRBJ1-5; V gene: TRBV6-5
CDR3 protein: ASSEARQGEQY; J gene: TRBJ2-7; V gene: TRBV6-1
CDR3 protein: ASSKTRDRDSGNTIY; J gene: TRBJ1-3; V gene: TRBV21-1
CDR3 protein: ASGLPNRVSDTQY; J gene: TRBJ2-3; V gene: TRBV12-5
CDR3 protein: ASSLFLEETQY; J gene: TRBJ2-5; V gene: TRBV7-2